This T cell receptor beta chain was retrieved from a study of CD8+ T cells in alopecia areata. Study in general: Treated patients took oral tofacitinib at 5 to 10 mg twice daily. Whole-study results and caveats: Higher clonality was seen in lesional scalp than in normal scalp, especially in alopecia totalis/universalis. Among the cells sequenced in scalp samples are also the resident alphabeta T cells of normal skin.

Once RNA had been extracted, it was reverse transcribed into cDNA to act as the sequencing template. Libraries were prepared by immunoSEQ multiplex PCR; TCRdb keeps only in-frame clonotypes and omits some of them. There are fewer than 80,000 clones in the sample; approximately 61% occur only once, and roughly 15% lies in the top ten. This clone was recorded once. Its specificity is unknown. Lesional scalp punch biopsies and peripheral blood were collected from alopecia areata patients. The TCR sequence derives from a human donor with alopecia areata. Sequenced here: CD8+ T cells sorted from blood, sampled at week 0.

CDR3: CASSNLTSGYEQYF. DNA of the CDR3: TGTGCCAGCAGCAATCTGACTAGCGGCTACGAGCAGTACTTC. The gene calls are TRBV11-2 and TRBJ2-5, with 9 bases identical to TRBD2. The J call may be faulty, since TRBJ2-7 better matches the DNA end. CDR3 length: 14 amino acids. Germline CDR1 SGHAT, CDR2 FQNNGV.